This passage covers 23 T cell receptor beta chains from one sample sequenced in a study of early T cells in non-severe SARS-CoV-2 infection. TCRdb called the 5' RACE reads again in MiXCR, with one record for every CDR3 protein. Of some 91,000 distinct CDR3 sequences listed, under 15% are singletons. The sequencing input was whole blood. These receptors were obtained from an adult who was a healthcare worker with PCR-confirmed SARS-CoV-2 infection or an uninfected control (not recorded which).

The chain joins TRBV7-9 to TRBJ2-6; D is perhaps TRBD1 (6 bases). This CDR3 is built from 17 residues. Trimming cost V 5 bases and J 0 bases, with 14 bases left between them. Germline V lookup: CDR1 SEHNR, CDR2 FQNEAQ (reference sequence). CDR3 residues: CASSQRARGSGANVLTF. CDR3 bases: TGTGCCAGCAGCCAAAGGGCCAGGGGCTCTGGGGCCAACGTCCTGACTTTC.

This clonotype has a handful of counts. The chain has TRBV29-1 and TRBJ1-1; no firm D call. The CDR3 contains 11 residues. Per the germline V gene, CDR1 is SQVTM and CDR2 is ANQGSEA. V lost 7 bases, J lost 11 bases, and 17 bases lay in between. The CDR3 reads CSAYSEERAFF. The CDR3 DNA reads TGCAGCGCCTACTCCGAGGAGCGGGCTTTCTTT. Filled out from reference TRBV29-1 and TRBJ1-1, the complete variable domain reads SAVISQKPSRDICQRGTSLTIQCQVDSQVTMMFWYRQQPGQSLTLIATANQGSEATYESGFVIDKFPISRPNLTFSTLTVSNMSPEDSSIYLCSAYSEERAFFGQGTRLTVV.

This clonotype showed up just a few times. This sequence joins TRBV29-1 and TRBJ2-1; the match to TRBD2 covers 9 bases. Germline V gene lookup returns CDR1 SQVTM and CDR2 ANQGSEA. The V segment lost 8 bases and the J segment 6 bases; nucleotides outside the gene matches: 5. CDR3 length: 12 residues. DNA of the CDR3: TGCAGCCTGGCGGGGGGGGTCAATGAGCAGTTCTTC. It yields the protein CSLAGGVNEQFF.

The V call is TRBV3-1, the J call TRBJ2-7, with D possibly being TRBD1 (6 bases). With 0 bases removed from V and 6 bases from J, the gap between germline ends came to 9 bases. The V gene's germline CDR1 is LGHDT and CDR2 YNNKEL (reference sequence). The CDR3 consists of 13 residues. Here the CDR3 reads CASSQDGRGEQYF. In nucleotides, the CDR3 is TGTGCCAGCAGCCAAGATGGCAGGGGCGAGCAGTACTTC.

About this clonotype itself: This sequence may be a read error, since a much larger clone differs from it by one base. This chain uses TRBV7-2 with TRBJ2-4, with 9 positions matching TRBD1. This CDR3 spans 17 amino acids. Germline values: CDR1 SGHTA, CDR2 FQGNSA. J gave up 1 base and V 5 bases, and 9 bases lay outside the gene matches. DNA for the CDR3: TGTGCCAGCAGCCATCTCCCCGGGACAGGGGCCAAAAACATTCAGTACTTC. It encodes CASSHLPGTGAKNIQYF.

The CDR3: CATTSTPSGANVLTF. In DNA, the CDR3 is TGTGCAACCACATCAACCCCCTCTGGGGCCAACGTCCTGACTTTC. The chain couples TRBV11-2 to TRBJ2-6, with D uncertain. The CDR3 extends over 15 amino acids. The germline CDR1 and CDR2 sequences are SGHAT and FQNNGV.

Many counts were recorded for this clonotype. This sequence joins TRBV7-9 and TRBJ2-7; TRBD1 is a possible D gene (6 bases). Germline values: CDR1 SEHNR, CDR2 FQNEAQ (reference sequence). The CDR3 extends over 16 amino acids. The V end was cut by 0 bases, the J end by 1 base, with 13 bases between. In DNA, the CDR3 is TGTGCCAGCAGCTTAGCCGAGACAGGTACTTCCTACGAGCAGTACTTC. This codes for CASSLAETGTSYEQYF.

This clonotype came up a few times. In DNA, the CDR3 is TGTGCCAGCAAGCAACAGGGTCGGTTCACTGAAGCTTTCTTT. Encoded protein: CASKQQGRFTEAFF. The chain uses TRBV28 and TRBJ1-1, with D possibly TRBD1 on 6 matching bases. From germline, CDR1 is MDHEN and CDR2 SYDVKM. The CDR3 length is 14 residues. With 7 bases removed from V and 4 bases from J, the gap between germline ends came to 16 bases.

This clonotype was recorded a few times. Here the CDR3 reads CSARVGGATGANVLTF. CDR3 nucleotides: TGCAGTGCTAGAGTAGGGGGGGCCACTGGGGCCAACGTCCTGACTTTC. The V and J genes are TRBV20-1 and TRBJ2-6; tentatively, D is TRBD2 (7 bases). Trimming left V 1 base short and J 2 bases short, with 12 bases between. This CDR3 region has 16 residues. Germline values: CDR1 DFQATT, CDR2 SNEGSKA (reference sequence).

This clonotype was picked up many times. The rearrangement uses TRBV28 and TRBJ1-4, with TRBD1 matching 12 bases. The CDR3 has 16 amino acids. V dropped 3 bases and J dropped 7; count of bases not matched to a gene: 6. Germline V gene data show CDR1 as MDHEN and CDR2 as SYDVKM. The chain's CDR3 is CASSLLPGQGAEKLFF. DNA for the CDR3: TGTGCCAGCAGTTTGTTACCGGGACAGGGGGCTGAAAAACTGTTTTTT.

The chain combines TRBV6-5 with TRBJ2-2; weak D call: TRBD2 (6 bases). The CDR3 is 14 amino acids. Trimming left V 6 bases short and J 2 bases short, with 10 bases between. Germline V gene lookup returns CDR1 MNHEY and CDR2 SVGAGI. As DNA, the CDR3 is TGTGCCAGCAGCTGGGGGACTAACACCGGGGAGCTGTTTTTT. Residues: CASSWGTNTGELFF.

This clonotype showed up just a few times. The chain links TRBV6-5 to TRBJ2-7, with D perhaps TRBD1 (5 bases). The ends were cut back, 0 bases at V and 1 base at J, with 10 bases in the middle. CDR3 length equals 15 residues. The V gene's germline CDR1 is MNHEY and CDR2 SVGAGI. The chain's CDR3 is CASSYSGDSSYEQYF. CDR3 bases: TGTGCCAGCAGTTACTCCGGAGACAGTTCCTACGAGCAGTACTTC.

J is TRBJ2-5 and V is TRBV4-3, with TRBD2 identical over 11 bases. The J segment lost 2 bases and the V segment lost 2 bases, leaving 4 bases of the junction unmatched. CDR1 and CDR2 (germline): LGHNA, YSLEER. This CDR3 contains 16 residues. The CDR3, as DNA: TGCGCCAGCAGCCAACGTAGCGGGGGGGCGCAAGAGACCCAGTACTTC. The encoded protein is CASSQRSGGAQETQYF.

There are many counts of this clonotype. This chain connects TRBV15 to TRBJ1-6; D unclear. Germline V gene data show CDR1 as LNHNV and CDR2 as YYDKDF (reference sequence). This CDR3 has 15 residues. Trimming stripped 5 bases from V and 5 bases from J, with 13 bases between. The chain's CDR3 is CATSRWGSDNSPLHF. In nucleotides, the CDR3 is TGTGCCACCAGCCGATGGGGAAGCGATAATTCACCCCTCCACTTT.

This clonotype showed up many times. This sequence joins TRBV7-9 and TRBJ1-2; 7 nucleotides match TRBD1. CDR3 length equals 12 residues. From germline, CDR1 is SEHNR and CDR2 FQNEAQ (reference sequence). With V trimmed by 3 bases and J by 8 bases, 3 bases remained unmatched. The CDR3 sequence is CASSFEDRGYTF. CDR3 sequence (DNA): TGTGCCAGCAGCTTTGAGGACAGGGGCTACACCTTC.

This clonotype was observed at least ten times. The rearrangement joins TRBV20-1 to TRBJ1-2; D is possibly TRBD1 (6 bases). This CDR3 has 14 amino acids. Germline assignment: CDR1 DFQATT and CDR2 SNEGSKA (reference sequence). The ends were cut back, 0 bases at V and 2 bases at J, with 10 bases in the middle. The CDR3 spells CSARDQGHNYGYTF. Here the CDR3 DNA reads TGCAGTGCTAGAGATCAGGGGCACAACTATGGCTACACCTTC.

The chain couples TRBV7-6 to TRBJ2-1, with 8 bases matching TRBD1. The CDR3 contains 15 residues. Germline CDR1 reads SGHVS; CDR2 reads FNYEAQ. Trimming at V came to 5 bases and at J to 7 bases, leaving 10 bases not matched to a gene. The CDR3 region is CASSRQGKEINEQFF. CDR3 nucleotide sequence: TGTGCCAGCAGCAGACAGGGGAAAGAGATAAATGAGCAGTTCTTC.

The CDR3 region is CASRAGTGLTNEKLFF. In nucleotides, the CDR3 is TGTGCCAGCAGAGCCGGGACAGGGCTGACTAATGAAAAACTGTTTTTT. The rearrangement links TRBV6-6 to TRBJ1-4, with 9 bases aligning to TRBD1. The CDR3 sequence is 16 residues long. The germline V gene encodes CDR1 MNHNY and CDR2 SVGAGI (reference sequence). V lost 6 bases to trimming and J lost 2 bases; unmatched junction nucleotides: 7.

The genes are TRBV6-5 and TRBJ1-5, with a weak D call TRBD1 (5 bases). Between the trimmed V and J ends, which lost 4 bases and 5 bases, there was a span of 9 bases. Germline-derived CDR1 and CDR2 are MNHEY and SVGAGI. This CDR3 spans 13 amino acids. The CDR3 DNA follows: TGTGCCAGCAGTTCAGGGCTAGATCAGCCCCAGCATTTT. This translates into CASSSGLDQPQHF.

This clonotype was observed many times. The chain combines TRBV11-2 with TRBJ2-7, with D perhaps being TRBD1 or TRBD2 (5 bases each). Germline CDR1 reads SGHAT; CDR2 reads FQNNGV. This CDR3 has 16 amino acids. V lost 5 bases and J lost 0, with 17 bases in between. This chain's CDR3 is CASSPLPGRSSYEQYF. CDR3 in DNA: TGTGCCAGCAGCCCACTCCCGGGACGGTCCTCCTACGAGCAGTACTTC. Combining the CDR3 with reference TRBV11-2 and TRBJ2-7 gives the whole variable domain EAGVAQSPRYKIIEKRQSVAFWCNPISGHATLYWYQQILGQGPKLLIQFQNNGVVDDSQLPKDRFSAERLKGVDSTLKIQPAKLEDSAVYLCASSPLPGRSSYEQYFGPGTRLTVT.

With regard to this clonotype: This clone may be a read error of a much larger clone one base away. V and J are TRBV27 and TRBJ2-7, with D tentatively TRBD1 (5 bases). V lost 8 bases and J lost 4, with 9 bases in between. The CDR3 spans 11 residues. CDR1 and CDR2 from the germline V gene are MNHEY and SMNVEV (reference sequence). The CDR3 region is CASGAGYEQYF. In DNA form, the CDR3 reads TGTGCCAGCGGGGCCGGGTACGAGCAGTACTTC.

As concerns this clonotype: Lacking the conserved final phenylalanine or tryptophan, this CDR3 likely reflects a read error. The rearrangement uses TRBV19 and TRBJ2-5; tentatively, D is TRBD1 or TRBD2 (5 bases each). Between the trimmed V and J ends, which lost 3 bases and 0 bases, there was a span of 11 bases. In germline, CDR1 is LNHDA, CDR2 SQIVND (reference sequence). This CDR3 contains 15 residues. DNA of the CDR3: TGTGCCAGTAGTATCAGTCCGGGACACCAAGAGACCCAGTACGTC. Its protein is CASSISPGHQETQYV.

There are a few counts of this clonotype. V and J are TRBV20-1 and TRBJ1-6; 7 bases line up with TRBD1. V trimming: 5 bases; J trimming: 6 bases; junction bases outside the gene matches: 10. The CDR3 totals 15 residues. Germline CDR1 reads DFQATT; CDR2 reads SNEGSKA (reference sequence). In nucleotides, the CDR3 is TGCAGTGCTCTTCCGGGACAGCTAACTAATTCACCCCTCCACTTT. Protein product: CSALPGQLTNSPLHF.